There are many counts of the clone carrying this TCR beta chain. No antigen is known for it. The data were taken from a study of T cell repertoires in cytomegalovirus infection. For the study at large: In public TCR beta signatures, there were indications of both CMV infection and matching HLA type. Regarding the study as a whole: Identification of carriers of CMV plus the relevant HLA was performed using cumulative public TCR beta family frequency. The response measured ex vivo was dominated by TCR beta clonotypes (HLA-C-restricted and CMV-specific).

From germline, CDR1 is SGHRS and CDR2 YFSETQ. Trimming removed 3 bases from V and 5 bases from J; junction bases left unmatched: 15. The CDR3 loop spans 17 amino acids. One entry per CDR3 protein, called by TCRdb with MiXCR from the reads. The repertoire holds 200,000 to 300,000 distinct CDR3 sequences, with about 7% as singletons. This clonotype originated in a human donor in good health (CMV status not recorded). Some clones in this sample may be carry-over from other donors' samples. Sequenced input: PBMCs. The rearrangement joins TRBV5-1 to TRBJ2-5, with 8 positions matching TRBD2. DNA of the CDR3: TGCGCCAGCAGCTGGGGGCCCTCCGGGACTAGAATTGAGACCCAGTACTTC. Residues: CASSWGPSGTRIETQYF. Looking up the rest from reference TRBV5-1 and TRBJ2-5 gives the full variable domain: KAGVTQTPRYLIKTRGQQVTLSCSPISGHRSVSWYQQTPGQGLQFLFEYFSETQRNKGNFPGRFSGRQFSNSRSEMNVSTLELGDSALYLCASSWGPSGTRIETQYFGPGTRLLVL.